Reported below is one TCR beta chain. Its target is not known. The data were taken from a study of cytomegalovirus exposure and HLA in healthy donors. Whole-study findings and limits: Per published reports, the classifier diagnosed cytomegalovirus status with high specificity and sensitivity. The study recorded 150 to 200 TCR beta chains that were cytomegalovirus-associated. In vitro testing confirmed a few CMV-associated chains as specific for CMV antigens. Among TCR sequences, most were rare, though some public TCRs appeared in many donors.

The protocol was immunoSEQ multiplex PCR, while the TCRdb copy is restricted to in-frame clones and leaves out a portion. This sample yields 250,000 to 350,000 clones, of which around 90% are seen a single time; more than 0.9% belongs to the top ten. This CDR3 has 16 amino acids. In germline, CDR1 is SGHNT, CDR2 YYREEE (reference sequence). V was clipped by 4 bases and J by 5 bases; unmatched bases: 14. The clonotype comes from a woman in her thirties in good health and CMV-seropositive. Sequenced material: PBMCs. The J gene is TRBJ1-2, the V gene TRBV5-4; 7 positions agree with TRBD1. The CDR3 coding sequence is TGTGCCAGCAGCACAGCGATACAGGGGCTCGGTTATGGCTACACCTTC. Its protein product is CASSTAIQGLGYGYTF.